This passage covers 21 T cell receptor beta chains from one sample sequenced in a study of cytomegalovirus exposure and HLA in healthy donors. The PCR made use of 60 Vbeta and 13 Jbeta primers. Libraries were prepared by immunoSEQ multiplex PCR; TCRdb keeps only in-frame clonotypes and omits some of them. The table includes approximately 110,000 clones, about three quarters detected once. The sample comprised PBMCs. The receptors here all came from a man between 50 and 59 years old in good health and CMV-seronegative.

A few counts support this clone. The chain uses TRBV5-4 and TRBJ1-1; possibly TRBD1 for D (6 bases). This CDR3 spans 14 amino acids. Trimming took 3 bases from V and 5 from J, leaving 14 bases between them. The germline gives CDR1 SGHNT, CDR2 YYREEE (reference sequence). The CDR3 sequence: CASSSKAGATEAFF. In DNA form, the CDR3 reads TGTGCCAGCAGCTCCAAGGCGGGGGCGACTGAAGCTTTCTTT.

This clone came up once. This chain links TRBV4-1 with TRBJ1-2; 7 positions agree with TRBD1. The CDR3 is made up of 13 amino acids. CDR1 and CDR2 (germline): MGHRA, YSYEKL. Trimming cost V 6 bases and J 3 bases; bases outside gene matches: 4. CDR3 amino acids: CASRPGTDYGYTF. DNA of the CDR3: TGCGCCAGCAGGCCCGGGACAGACTATGGCTACACCTTC.

This chain links TRBV19 with TRBJ2-5; tentative D call: TRBD2 (5 bases). The end of the DNA is better explained by TRBJ2-7, so the J call may be wrong. From germline, CDR1 is LNHDA and CDR2 SQIVND (reference sequence). CDR3 size: 16 residues. In nucleotides, the CDR3 is TGTGCCAGTAGTATCTCCAATTGGCGGGTCCCCTACGAGCAGTACTTC. Protein sequence: CASSISNWRVPYEQYF.

The chain joins TRBV6-1 to TRBJ1-1, with a weak D call TRBD1 (5 bases). The CDR3 sequence is 13 residues long. CDR1 is MNHNS, CDR2 SASEGT, per germline. V dropped 0 bases and J dropped 10 bases, with 12 bases sitting between them. CDR3 amino acids: CASSEAWPQGAFF. The DNA of the CDR3 is TGTGCCAGCAGTGAAGCGTGGCCTCAGGGAGCTTTCTTT.

The count of this clone is one. This chain joins TRBV2 and TRBJ1-4; D possibly corresponds to TRBD1 (5 bases). CDR3 length: 13 amino acids. The germline V and J ends were trimmed by 7 bases and 3 bases, with 9 bases remaining between them. Looked up from germline, CDR1 is SNHLY and CDR2 is FYNNEI. This chain's CDR3 is CASMGRANEKLFF. The CDR3 DNA follows: TGTGCCAGCATGGGCAGGGCTAATGAAAAACTGTTTTTT.

The chain is built from TRBV5-4 and TRBJ1-1; 8 bases are shared with TRBD1. Germline-derived CDR1 and CDR2 are SGHNT and YYREEE (reference sequence). This CDR3 is built from 14 residues. Trimming cost V 3 bases and J 3 bases; bases outside gene matches: 4. In DNA, the CDR3 is TGTGCCAGCAGCTCAGGGGGCAAGGACACTGAAGCTTTCTTT. Translation: CASSSGGKDTEAFF.

The chain recombines TRBV2 with TRBJ2-7, with D maybe TRBD2 (5 bases). The V end lost 2 bases, the J end lost 4 bases, and 9 bases lay between the germline ends. Germline CDR1 is SNHLY and CDR2 is FYNNEI. This CDR3 contains 13 residues. CDR3 in amino acids: CASSELRVYEQYF. CDR3 nucleotides: TGTGCCAGCAGTGAACTGAGGGTTTACGAGCAGTACTTC. Combining the CDR3 with reference TRBV2 and TRBJ2-7 gives the whole variable domain EPEVTQTPSHQVTQMGQEVILRCVPISNHLYFYWYRQILGQKVEFLVSFYNNEISEKSEIFDDQFSVERPDGSNFTLKIRSTKLEDSAMYFCASSELRVYEQYFGPGTRLTVT.

This clone was counted a single time. The gene calls are TRBV14 and TRBJ1-2; D gene uncertain. Trimming cost V 2 bases and J 8 bases, with 12 bases left between them. The CDR3 spans 13 residues. Germline V gene sequence: CDR1 SGHDN, CDR2 FVKESK. The CDR3 region has the DNA TGTGCCAGCAGCCAAAACGGAGGATACGGCTACACCTTC. Translation: CASSQNGGYGYTF. The variable domain in full, with the rest retrieved from reference TRBV14 and TRBJ1-2, is EAGVTQFPSHSVIEKGQTVTLRCDPISGHDNLYWYRRVMGKEIKFLLHFVKESKQDESGMPNNRFLAERTGGTYSTLKVQPAELEDSGVYFCASSQNGGYGYTFGSGTRLTVV.

V and J are TRBV6-5 and TRBJ2-3; D is uncertain. V lost 6 bases to trimming and J lost 3 bases, with 4 bases between them. The CDR3 is made up of 11 amino acids. Germline loops: CDR1 MNHEY, CDR2 SVGAGI. CDR3 loop: CASSQTDTQYF. The CDR3 DNA is TGTGCCAGCAGCCAGACAGATACGCAGTATTTT.

This clone was observed a handful of times. The gene calls are TRBV6-5 and TRBJ2-7; tentatively, D is TRBD2 (6 bases). V was cut by 2 bases and J by 6 bases, with 17 bases left in between. Germline V gene sequence: CDR1 MNHEY, CDR2 SVGAGI. The CDR3 covers 15 residues. The CDR3 sequence: CASSYGRGPPGEQYF. The DNA of the CDR3 is TGTGCCAGCAGTTACGGGCGGGGACCCCCCGGCGAGCAGTACTTC.

CDR3 in amino acids: CAISGEQPNEQYF. CDR3 DNA sequence: TGTGCCATCAGCGGAGAGCAGCCGAACGAGCAGTACTTC. The chain is built from TRBV10-3 and TRBJ2-7, with D unresolved. Trimming left V 6 bases short and J 5 bases short, with 14 bases between. The CDR3 totals 13 residues. The germline CDR1 and CDR2 sequences are ENHRY and SYGVKD.

V is TRBV4-2 and J is TRBJ2-6; D may be TRBD2 (6 bases). Trimming stripped 0 bases from V and 3 bases from J, with 9 bases between. The CDR3 spans 16 residues. The germline V gene encodes CDR1 LGHNA and CDR2 YNFKEQ. CDR3 in DNA: TGTGCCAGCAGCCAAGAGGAGGGTGATGGGGCCAACGTCCTGACTTTC. Residues: CASSQEEGDGANVLTF.

This chain links TRBV6-1 with TRBJ2-7, with D maybe TRBD2 (6 bases). Per the germline V gene, CDR1 is MNHNS and CDR2 is SASEGT. V dropped 6 bases and J dropped 0 bases, with 12 bases sitting between them. The CDR3 has 14 residues. CDR3 sequence reads: CASRRSGDSYEQYF. CDR3 bases: TGTGCCAGCAGGCGATCGGGGGACTCCTACGAGCAGTACTTC.

This clone was observed a few times. The J gene is TRBJ2-7, the V gene TRBV7-2; D may be TRBD1 (6 bases). The germline V gene encodes CDR1 SGHTA and CDR2 FQGNSA. Trimming pared 6 bases from V and 3 bases from J, leaving 12 bases between. The CDR3 runs to 13 residues. The CDR3 protein is CASSSGQYYEQYF. The CDR3 nucleotides read TGTGCCAGCAGTAGTGGACAGTACTACGAGCAGTACTTC.

The table lists this clone with a few counts. V is TRBV6-5 and J is TRBJ2-1; 11 bases map to TRBD2. V shed 2 bases, J shed 8 bases, and the junction held 2 bases outside the gene matches. This CDR3 spans 14 amino acids. Germline V CDR1 and CDR2: MNHEY, SVGAGI. CDR3 protein: CASSYTSGGYEQFF. DNA of the CDR3: TGTGCCAGCAGTTACACTAGCGGGGGCTATGAGCAGTTCTTC.

In its sample, this clone was seen a few times. The J gene is TRBJ2-5, the V gene TRBV11-3; 8 bases fit TRBD1. This CDR3 spans 16 amino acids. Germline lookup yields CDR1 SGHNT and CDR2 YENEEA. With V trimmed by 5 bases and J by 3 bases, 11 bases remained unmatched. The CDR3: CASSAKALTGEETQYF. The CDR3 bases are TGTGCCAGCAGCGCCAAAGCCTTGACAGGGGAAGAGACCCAGTACTTC.

The J gene is TRBJ1-3, the V gene TRBV7-9; D remains unclear. There are 15 residues in the CDR3. V was trimmed by 0 bases and J by 3 bases, leaving 9 bases between them. Per germline, CDR1 SEHNR and CDR2 FQNEAQ (reference sequence). CDR3 sequence (DNA): TGTGCCAGCAGCTTAGCTGGCACCCGTGGAAACACCATATATTTT. It is translated as CASSLAGTRGNTIYF.

The chain couples TRBV28 to TRBJ1-1; 7 nucleotides agree with TRBD1. From germline, CDR1 is MDHEN and CDR2 SYDVKM. V trimming: 6 bases; J trimming: 6 bases; junction bases outside the gene matches: 13. The CDR3 is 15 residues long. The chain's CDR3 is CASRLQDRDLAEAFF. The CDR3 DNA reads as TGTGCCAGCAGATTACAAGACAGGGACTTGGCTGAAGCTTTCTTT.

This chain connects TRBV2 to TRBJ1-2; D might be TRBD1 (6 bases). V gave up 2 bases and J gave up 4 bases, with 8 bases separating them. This CDR3 contains 13 residues. The germline V gene encodes CDR1 SNHLY and CDR2 FYNNEI. Here the CDR3 reads CASSERGTYGYTF. CDR3 DNA: TGTGCCAGCAGTGAAAGGGGGACCTATGGCTACACCTTC.

This sequence joins TRBV5-4 and TRBJ2-1, with a possible D match to TRBD2 (6 bases). CDR1 and CDR2 from the germline V gene are SGHNT and YYREEE (reference sequence). V gave up 5 bases and J gave up 5 bases, with 11 bases separating them. CDR3 length: 13 amino acids. The CDR3 DNA is TGTGCCAGCAGAGGGGACTTGAACAATGAGCAGTTCTTC. As protein: CASRGDLNNEQFF.

CDR3 sequence reads: CASSYGQGGSYNEQFF. The DNA for the CDR3 is TGTGCCAGCTCATACGGACAGGGGGGCTCCTACAATGAGCAGTTCTTC. The chain links TRBV18 to TRBJ2-1; 10 bases match TRBD1. CDR3 length: 16 amino acids. CDR1 and CDR2 (germline): KGHSH, LQKENI. J was trimmed by 0 bases and V by 5 bases; bases with no gene match: 4. Complete variable domain (other parts from reference TRBV18 and TRBJ2-1): NAGVMQNPRHLVRRRGQEARLRCSPMKGHSHVYWYRQLPEEGLKFMVYLQKENIIDESGMPKERFSAEFPKEGPSILRIQQVVRGDSAAYFCASSYGQGGSYNEQFFGPGTRLTVL.